Sequencing of this T cell receptor (beta chain) was carried out in a study of blood T cell repertoires in COVID-19. In assigning cohorts, the study relied on participant-reported clinical history. The assay was immunoSEQ multiplex PCR, and TCRdb's table has in-frame clones only and misses some. The sample gives some 270,000 clones, roughly 90% of which show up once; around 1.9% is in the top ten. Sequencing was performed on PBMCs or T cells enriched from blood (not recorded which). The sequence derives from a woman aged 55-69 years who had recovered from COVID-19.

This CDR3 is CAISEGQGHTDTQYF. DNA for the CDR3: TGTGCCATCAGTGAGGGACAGGGACACACAGATACGCAGTATTTT. The J gene is TRBJ2-3, the V gene TRBV10-3, with 8 bases that match TRBD1. The J segment lost 2 bases and the V segment lost 2 bases, leaving 3 bases of the junction unmatched. CDR3 length: 15 amino acids. Per germline, CDR1 ENHRY and CDR2 SYGVKD.